These 25 T cell receptor beta chains came from one sample sequenced in a study of blood T cells in healthy people across ages. A second PCR of roughly 7 to 11 cycles used a sample-barcoded 5' primer and a J-beta primer mix. TCRdb redid the calling of the 5' RACE reads with MiXCR, one entry per CDR3 protein. The sample lists over 700,000 distinct CDR3 sequences, about 55% occurring once. The sample taken for sequencing was blood. These receptors were collected from a man older than 75 in good health.

The rearrangement joins TRBV27 to TRBJ1-2, with a weak D call TRBD1 (5 bases). The V gene lost 6 bases and the J gene lost 0 bases, with 8 bases spanning the gap. CDR3 size: 13 residues. The germline V gene encodes CDR1 MNHEY and CDR2 SMNVEV (reference sequence). The CDR3 nucleotides read TGTGCCAGCAGGGACACGTCTAACTATGGCTACACCTTC. This gives the protein CASRDTSNYGYTF.

The V call is TRBV6-5, the J call TRBJ1-1, with a possible D match to TRBD1 (6 bases). From germline, CDR1 is MNHEY and CDR2 SVGAGI. Trimming cost V 5 bases and J 5 bases, with 15 bases left between them. This CDR3 contains 14 residues. For the CDR3, the DNA is TGTGCCAGCAGTACCTCGGGGGGCTGGACTGAAGCTTTCTTT. Translating gives CASSTSGGWTEAFF.

Remarks on this clonotype: With a much larger clone just one base away, this may be a read error. The V gene is TRBV6-1, the J gene TRBJ2-7; D is uncertain. This CDR3 region has 12 residues. Germline values: CDR1 MNHNS, CDR2 SASEGT. V was pared by 6 bases and J by 0 bases, with 6 bases between. The CDR3, as DNA: TGTGCCAGCAGGCCGACCTCCTACGAGCAGTACTTC. Residues: CASRPTSYEQYF.

This chain uses TRBV29-1 with TRBJ2-1, with D possibly TRBD2 on 6 matching bases. CDR3 size: 14 residues. Trimming pared 6 bases from V and 4 bases from J, leaving 16 bases between. CDR1 SQVTM and CDR2 ANQGSEA come from the germline V gene. CDR3 residues: CSVARERRYNEQFF. CDR3 DNA: TGCAGCGTCGCACGGGAGCGGAGATACAATGAGCAGTTCTTC.

This clonotype was detected a few times. V is TRBV20-1 and J is TRBJ2-1, with D possibly matching TRBD1 (6 bases). The V end lost 1 base, the J end lost 8 bases, and 12 bases lay between the germline ends. CDR3 length equals 13 residues. Germline V gene lookup returns CDR1 DFQATT and CDR2 SNEGSKA (reference sequence). In DNA form, the CDR3 reads TGCAGTGCTAGAGGAGGGGGAGAGGATGAGCAGTTCTTC. Protein: CSARGGGEDEQFF.

The chain has TRBV18 and TRBJ2-7; D possibly corresponds to TRBD2 (6 bases). CDR3 length: 14 residues. V was pared by 3 bases and J by 3 bases, with 12 bases between. Germline lookup yields CDR1 KGHSH and CDR2 LQKENI. The CDR3 reads CASSPRRLDYEQYF. In DNA, the CDR3 is TGTGCCAGCTCACCCCGTCGACTAGACTACGAGCAGTACTTC.

CDR3 coding DNA: TGTGCCAGCAGCCAAGGGAGGGGGCTCTCCTCCTACGAGCAGTACTTC. This codes for CASSQGRGLSSYEQYF. The chain is built from TRBV14 and TRBJ2-7, with D possibly TRBD1 on 7 matching bases. With 1 base removed from V and 0 bases from J, the gap between germline ends came to 13 bases. The CDR3 length is 16 residues. Per germline, CDR1 SGHDN and CDR2 FVKESK.

Note on this clonotype: The junction departs from germline at one end; a sequencing error may be responsible. The chain joins TRBV27 to TRBJ2-7, with no clear D. The CDR3 contains 16 residues. Germline V gives CDR1 MNHEY, CDR2 SMNVEV (reference sequence). The CDR3 DNA follows: TGTGCCAGCAGTTTACCGGAAGGACCGGCCTACAATGAGCAGTCCTTC. Its translation: CASSLPEGPAYNEQSF.

This sequence joins TRBV5-5 and TRBJ1-2, with D possibly being TRBD1 (5 bases). Germline CDR1 reads SGHKS; CDR2 reads YYEKEE (reference sequence). The V gene lost 4 bases and the J gene lost 5 bases, with 15 bases spanning the gap. CDR3 length equals 14 residues. CDR3 sequence reads: CASSTSGWGYGYTF. DNA for the CDR3: TGTGCCAGCAGCACGTCAGGGTGGGGGTATGGCTACACCTTC.

Only one count was recorded for this clonotype. The chain has TRBV20-1 and TRBJ2-7, with TRBD2 as a possible D gene (6 bases). The CDR3 is 14 residues long. Between the trimmed V and J ends, which lost 2 bases and 6 bases, there was a span of 17 bases. Germline V gene sequence: CDR1 DFQATT, CDR2 SNEGSKA (reference sequence). This chain's CDR3 is CSARTVTGAGEQYF. CDR3 bases: TGCAGTGCTAGAACGGTAACGGGAGCTGGCGAGCAGTACTTC.

The chain recombines TRBV7-9 with TRBJ2-3, with D perhaps matching TRBD2 (6 bases). This CDR3 comprises 13 residues. CDR1 SEHNR and CDR2 FQNEAQ come from the germline V gene (reference sequence). V lost 1 base and J 14 bases, leaving 16 bases between the germline ends. In DNA form, the CDR3 reads TGTGCCAGCAGCTTAGTAGGCGGGGCTATTGCGTATTTT. It is translated as CASSLVGGAIAYF.

This clonotype was detected ten times or more. The chain couples TRBV7-2 to TRBJ2-4; no definite D call. Trimming pared 10 bases from V and 8 bases from J, leaving 21 bases between. Germline CDR1 and CDR2: SGHTA and FQGNSA. This CDR3 contains 14 residues. The CDR3 DNA follows: TGTGCCACCCCCCTGCCTGACACCCGTGACATTCAGTACTTC. Protein product: CATPLPDTRDIQYF.

This rearrangement joins TRBV2 to TRBJ2-1, with 13 positions matching TRBD2. CDR3 size: 15 residues. Trimming took 7 bases from V and 7 from J; bases not matched to a gene: 7. Germline V gene lookup returns CDR1 SNHLY and CDR2 FYNNEI. The CDR3 here is CASIGLAGDWNEQFF. As DNA, the CDR3 is TGTGCCAGCATAGGACTAGCGGGAGACTGGAATGAGCAGTTCTTC.

This clonotype has a handful of counts. The chain carries TRBV29-1 and TRBJ2-7; the D is unclear. The CDR3 loop spans 13 amino acids. Germline-derived CDR1 and CDR2 are SQVTM and ANQGSEA. Trimming removed 3 bases from V and 6 bases from J, with 15 bases in between. The CDR3 protein is CSVEEKIPPEQYF. CDR3 bases: TGCAGCGTTGAGGAAAAGATTCCCCCCGAGCAGTACTTC.

This clonotype was seen a handful of times. The chain links TRBV9 to TRBJ2-7; TRBD2 is a possible D gene (5 bases). The CDR3 length is 14 residues. V was shortened by 5 bases and J by 6 bases, with 18 bases between the two germline ends. Germline V gene data show CDR1 as SGDLS and CDR2 as YYNGEE. This CDR3 is CASSSLAQAGEQYF. The CDR3, as DNA: TGTGCCAGCAGTTCCCTGGCGCAGGCGGGCGAGCAGTACTTC.

This clonotype has a single count. The chain links TRBV6-5 to TRBJ2-3; D is perhaps TRBD2 (5 bases). The germline V gene has CDR1 MNHEY and CDR2 SVGAGI. The CDR3 has 15 residues. V shed 1 base and J shed 2 bases, with 10 bases lying between them. The CDR3, as DNA: TGTGCCAGCAGTTACTTAGGAGGTGACACAGATACGCAGTATTTT. It codes for CASSYLGGDTDTQYF.

This clonotype was picked up a small number of times. The J gene is TRBJ2-1, the V gene TRBV5-1; 7 bases are a match to TRBD2. Germline values: CDR1 SGHRS, CDR2 YFSETQ. V shed 0 bases and J 9 bases; nucleotides not matched to a gene: 6. The CDR3 contains 14 residues. In nucleotides, the CDR3 is TGCGCCAGCAGCTTGGTACCGGGAGGCGGTGAGCAGTTCTTC. Encoded protein: CASSLVPGGGEQFF.

The chain has TRBV5-1 and TRBJ2-3, with 11 bases matching TRBD2. V lost 0 bases to trimming and J lost 0 bases; unmatched junction nucleotides: 12. The CDR3 runs 20 residues. Germline V lookup: CDR1 SGHRS, CDR2 YFSETQ. The CDR3 region has the DNA TGCGCCAGCAGCTTGGGTTTCACTAGCGGGAGAATTTCGAGCACAGATACGCAGTATTTT. Translated: CASSLGFTSGRISSTDTQYF.

The gene calls are TRBV27 and TRBJ2-4; the D gene could be TRBD1 or TRBD2 (5 bases each). Germline V gene lookup returns CDR1 MNHEY and CDR2 SMNVEV (reference sequence). V lost 5 bases, J lost 3 bases, and 17 bases lay in between. This CDR3 is built from 16 residues. CDR3 in DNA: TGTGCCAGCAGTCCTCGGGACCCCTCTGGCAAAAACATTCAGTACTTC. Translated, it gives CASSPRDPSGKNIQYF.

At least ten counts were recorded for this clonotype. This chain connects TRBV2 to TRBJ2-1; TRBD2 matches 9 bases. The CDR3 spans 14 residues. V shed 4 bases and J 7 bases; nucleotides not matched to a gene: 5. The germline CDR1 and CDR2 sequences are SNHLY and FYNNEI. The CDR3 region is CASSARGRANEQFF. The DNA of the CDR3 is TGTGCCAGCAGTGCCCGCGGGAGGGCTAATGAGCAGTTCTTC. The full variable domain, with the rest looked up from reference TRBV2 and TRBJ2-1, is EPEVTQTPSHQVTQMGQEVILRCVPISNHLYFYWYRQILGQKVEFLVSFYNNEISEKSEIFDDQFSVERPDGSNFTLKIRSTKLEDSAMYFCASSARGRANEQFFGPGTRLTVL.

The chain carries TRBV28 and TRBJ2-7; TRBD2 matches at 9 bases. Losses at the gene ends were 6 bases for V and 7 bases for J; bases not matched to a gene: 10. This CDR3 comprises 14 residues. Germline CDR1 MDHEN, CDR2 SYDVKM. As DNA, the CDR3 is TGTGCCAGCAGGGGACTAGCAAGAAGTATTGAGCAGTACTTC. It translates to CASRGLARSIEQYF. Drawing the rest from reference TRBV28 and TRBJ2-7, the complete variable domain is DVKVTQSSRYLVKRTGEKVFLECVQDMDHENMFWYRQDPGLGLRLIYFSYDVKMKEKGDIPEGYSVSREKKERFSLILESASTNQTSMYLCASRGLARSIEQYFGPGTRLTVT.

The rearrangement joins TRBV20-1 to TRBJ2-2, with 10 bases aligning to TRBD1. The germline V gene encodes CDR1 DFQATT and CDR2 SNEGSKA (reference sequence). The CDR3 covers 14 residues. V trimming: 6 bases; J trimming: 5 bases; junction bases outside the gene matches: 6. CDR3 sequence reads: CSAADRGLTGELFF. The CDR3 DNA follows: TGCAGTGCCGCAGACAGGGGGCTTACCGGGGAGCTGTTTTTT.

This clonotype has more than one count but fewer than ten. V is TRBV29-1 and J is TRBJ2-1; the D is unclear. V was cut by 0 bases and J by 8 bases, with 5 bases left in between. Germline values: CDR1 SQVTM, CDR2 ANQGSEA. This CDR3 region has 11 residues. The CDR3 is CSVEDLDEQFF. The CDR3 DNA reads TGCAGCGTTGAAGATCTCGATGAGCAGTTCTTC.

This chain connects TRBV7-6 to TRBJ2-7; 9 nucleotides line up with TRBD1. V gave up 5 bases and J gave up 3 bases; unmatched junction bases: 17. CDR3 size: 18 residues. Germline-derived CDR1 and CDR2 are SGHVS and FNYEAQ. CDR3 DNA: TGTGCCAGCAGCCGGGGACAGGGCCCCAACTCCGGGCACTACGAGCAGTACTTC. Protein product: CASSRGQGPNSGHYEQYF.

This clonotype was found a few times. The genes are TRBV24-1 and TRBJ2-1; D is perhaps TRBD1 (6 bases). This CDR3 is 15 amino acids long. CDR1 is KGHDR and CDR2 is SFDVKD in the germline V gene. Trimming removed 5 bases from V and 9 bases from J, with 19 bases in between. CDR3 in amino acids: CATSGAGASISEQFF. The CDR3 DNA reads as TGTGCCACCAGTGGGGCAGGGGCCTCTATCAGTGAGCAGTTCTTC.